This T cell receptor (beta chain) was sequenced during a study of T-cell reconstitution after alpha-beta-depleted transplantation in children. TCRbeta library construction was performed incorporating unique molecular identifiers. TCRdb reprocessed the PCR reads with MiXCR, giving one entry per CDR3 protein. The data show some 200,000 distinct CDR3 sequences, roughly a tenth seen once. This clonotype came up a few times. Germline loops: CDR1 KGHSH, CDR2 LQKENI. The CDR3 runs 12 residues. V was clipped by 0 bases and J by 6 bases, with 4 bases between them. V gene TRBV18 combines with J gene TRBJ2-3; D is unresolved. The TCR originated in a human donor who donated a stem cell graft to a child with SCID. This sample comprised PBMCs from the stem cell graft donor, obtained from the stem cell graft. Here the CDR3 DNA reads TGTGCCAGCTCACCACCGGTGGATACGCAGTATTTT. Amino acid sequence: CASSPPVDTQYF.